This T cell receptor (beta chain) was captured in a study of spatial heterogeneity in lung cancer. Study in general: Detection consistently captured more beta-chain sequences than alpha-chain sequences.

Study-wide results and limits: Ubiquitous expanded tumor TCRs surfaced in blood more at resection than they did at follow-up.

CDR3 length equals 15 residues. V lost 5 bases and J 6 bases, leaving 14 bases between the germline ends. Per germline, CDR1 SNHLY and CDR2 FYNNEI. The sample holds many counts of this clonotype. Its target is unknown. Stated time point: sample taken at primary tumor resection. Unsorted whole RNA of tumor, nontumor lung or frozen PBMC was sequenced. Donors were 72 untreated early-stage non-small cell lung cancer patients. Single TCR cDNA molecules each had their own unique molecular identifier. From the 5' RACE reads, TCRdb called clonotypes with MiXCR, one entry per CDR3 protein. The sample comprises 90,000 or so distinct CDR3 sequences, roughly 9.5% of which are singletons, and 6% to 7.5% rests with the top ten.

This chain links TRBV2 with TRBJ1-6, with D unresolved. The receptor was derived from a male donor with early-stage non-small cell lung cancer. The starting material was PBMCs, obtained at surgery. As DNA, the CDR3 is TGTGCCAGCAGTCCCGGGATACCGGTTAATTCACCCCTCCACTTT. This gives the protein CASSPGIPVNSPLHF.